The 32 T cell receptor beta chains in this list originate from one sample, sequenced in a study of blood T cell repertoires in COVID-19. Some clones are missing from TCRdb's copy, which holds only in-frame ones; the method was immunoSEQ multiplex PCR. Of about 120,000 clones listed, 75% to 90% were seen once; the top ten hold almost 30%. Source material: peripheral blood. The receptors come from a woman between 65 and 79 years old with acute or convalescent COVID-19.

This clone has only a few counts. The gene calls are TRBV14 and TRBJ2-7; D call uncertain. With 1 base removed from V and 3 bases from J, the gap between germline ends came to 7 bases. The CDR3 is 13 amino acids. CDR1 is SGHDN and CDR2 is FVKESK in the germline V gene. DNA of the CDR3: TGTGCCAGCAGCCAAGTCCTTCGCTACGAGCAGTACTTC. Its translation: CASSQVLRYEQYF.

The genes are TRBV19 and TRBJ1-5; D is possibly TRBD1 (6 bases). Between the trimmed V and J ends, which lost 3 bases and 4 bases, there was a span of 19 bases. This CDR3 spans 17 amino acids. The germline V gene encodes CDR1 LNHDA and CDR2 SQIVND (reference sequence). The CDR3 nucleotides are TGTGCCAGTAGTATGCTGGGAGGGGGGTCAGATAATCAGCCCCAGCATTTT. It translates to CASSMLGGGSDNQPQHF.

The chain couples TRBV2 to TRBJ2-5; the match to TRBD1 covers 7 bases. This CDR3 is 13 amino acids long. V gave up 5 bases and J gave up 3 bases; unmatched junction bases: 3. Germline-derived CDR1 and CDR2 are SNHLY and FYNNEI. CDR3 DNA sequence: TGTGCCAGCAGTCGTGGACAGGAAGAGACCCAGTACTTC. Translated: CASSRGQEETQYF.

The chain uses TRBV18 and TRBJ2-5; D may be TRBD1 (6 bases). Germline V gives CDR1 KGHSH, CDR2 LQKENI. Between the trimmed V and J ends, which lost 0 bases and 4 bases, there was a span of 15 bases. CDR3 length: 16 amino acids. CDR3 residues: CASSPPGLGAGETQYF. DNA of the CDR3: TGTGCCAGCTCACCACCGGGTCTGGGGGCAGGAGAGACCCAGTACTTC.

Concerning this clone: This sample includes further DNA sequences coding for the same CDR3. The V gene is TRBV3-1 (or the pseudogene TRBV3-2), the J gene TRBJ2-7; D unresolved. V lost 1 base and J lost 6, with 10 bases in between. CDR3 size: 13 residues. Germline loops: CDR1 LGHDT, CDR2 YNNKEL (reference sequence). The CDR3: CASSQGYGGEQYF. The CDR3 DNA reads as TGTGCCAGCAGCCAAGGTTATGGCGGCGAGCAGTACTTC.

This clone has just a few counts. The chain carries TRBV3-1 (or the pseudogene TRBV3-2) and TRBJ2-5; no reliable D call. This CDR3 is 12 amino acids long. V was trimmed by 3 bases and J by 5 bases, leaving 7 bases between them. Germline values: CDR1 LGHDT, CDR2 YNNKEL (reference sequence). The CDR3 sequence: CASSQAGETQYF. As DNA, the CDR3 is TGTGCCAGCAGCCAGGCCGGGGAGACCCAGTACTTC.

For the CDR3, the DNA is TGTGCCAGCAGTTTCGGGACAGGGGTCGGCTATGGCTACACCTTC. Translation: CASSFGTGVGYGYTF. The V call is TRBV6-5, the J call TRBJ1-2; 10 bases line up with TRBD1. The CDR3 consists of 15 residues. Losses at the gene ends were 4 bases for V and 4 bases for J; bases not matched to a gene: 6. Germline values: CDR1 MNHEY, CDR2 SVGAGI.

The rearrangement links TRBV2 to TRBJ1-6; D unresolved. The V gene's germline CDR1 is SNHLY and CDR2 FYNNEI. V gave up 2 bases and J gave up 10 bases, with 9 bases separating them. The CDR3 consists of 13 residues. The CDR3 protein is CASSELAGSPLHF. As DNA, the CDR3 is TGTGCCAGCAGTGAATTGGCGGGCTCACCCCTCCACTTT.

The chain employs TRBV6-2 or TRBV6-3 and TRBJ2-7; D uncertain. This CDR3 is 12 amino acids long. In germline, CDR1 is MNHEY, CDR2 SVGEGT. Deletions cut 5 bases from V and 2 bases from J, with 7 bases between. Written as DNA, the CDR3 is TGTGCCAGCAGTAACCGGGCCTACGAGCAGTACTTC. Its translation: CASSNRAYEQYF.

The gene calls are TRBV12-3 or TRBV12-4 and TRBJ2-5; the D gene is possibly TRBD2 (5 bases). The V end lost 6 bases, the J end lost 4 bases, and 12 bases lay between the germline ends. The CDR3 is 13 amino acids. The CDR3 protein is CASRPLVGETQYF. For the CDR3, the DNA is TGTGCCAGCAGGCCACTAGTTGGAGAGACCCAGTACTTC.

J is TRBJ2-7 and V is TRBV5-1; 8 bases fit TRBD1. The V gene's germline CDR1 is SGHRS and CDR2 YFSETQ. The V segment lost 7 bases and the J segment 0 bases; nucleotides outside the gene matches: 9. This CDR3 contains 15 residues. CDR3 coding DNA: TGCGCCAGCCGTAGATCAGGGGGCGACTCCTACGAGCAGTACTTC. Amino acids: CASRRSGGDSYEQYF.

CDR3 coding DNA: TGCGCCAGCAGCTTGGGGACAGGGTGGGGGACTGAAGCTTTCTTT. This encodes CASSLGTGWGTEAFF. V and J are TRBV5-1 and TRBJ1-1; TRBD1 matches at 8 bases. This CDR3 comprises 15 residues. J was trimmed by 5 bases and V by 0 bases; bases with no gene match: 6. Germline V gives CDR1 SGHRS, CDR2 YFSETQ.

The CDR3 loop reads CASSERSSYNEQFF. Here the CDR3 DNA reads TGCGCCAGCAGTGAGCGGAGCTCCTACAATGAGCAGTTCTTC. J is TRBJ2-1 and V is TRBV10-1, with unresolved D. V was cut by 2 bases and J by 0 bases, with 5 bases left in between. CDR1 and CDR2 from the germline V gene are WNHNN and SYGVQD (reference sequence). The CDR3 loop spans 14 amino acids.

The CDR3 region is CASSREGGQGTGELFF. CDR3 coding DNA: TGTGCCAGCAGCCGCGAGGGAGGGCAGGGCACCGGGGAGCTGTTTTTT. The J gene is TRBJ2-2, the V gene TRBV7-7; 7 bases are a match to TRBD2. The CDR3 covers 16 residues. Germline CDR1 SSHAT, CDR2 FNYEAQ (reference sequence). The V segment lost 5 bases and the J segment 4 bases; nucleotides outside the gene matches: 10.

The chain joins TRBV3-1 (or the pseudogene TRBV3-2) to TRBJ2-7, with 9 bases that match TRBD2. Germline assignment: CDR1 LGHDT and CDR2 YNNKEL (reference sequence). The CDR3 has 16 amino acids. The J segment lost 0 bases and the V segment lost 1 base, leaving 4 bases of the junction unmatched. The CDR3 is CASSQGLAGLSYEQYF. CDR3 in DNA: TGTGCCAGCAGCCAAGGCCTAGCGGGGCTCTCCTACGAGCAGTACTTC.

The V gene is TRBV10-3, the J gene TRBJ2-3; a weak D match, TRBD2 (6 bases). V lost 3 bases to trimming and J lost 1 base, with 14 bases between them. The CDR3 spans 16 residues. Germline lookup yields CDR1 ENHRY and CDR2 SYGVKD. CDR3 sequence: CAISDGSRAGTDTQYF. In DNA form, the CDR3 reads TGTGCCATCAGTGACGGGAGCCGAGCGGGCACAGATACGCAGTATTTT.

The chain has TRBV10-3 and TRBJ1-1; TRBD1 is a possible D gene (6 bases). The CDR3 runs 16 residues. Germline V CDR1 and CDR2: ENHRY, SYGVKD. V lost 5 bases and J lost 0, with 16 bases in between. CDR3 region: CAISSGTIGMNTEAFF. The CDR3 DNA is TGTGCCATCAGTTCCGGGACAATAGGGATGAACACTGAAGCTTTCTTT.

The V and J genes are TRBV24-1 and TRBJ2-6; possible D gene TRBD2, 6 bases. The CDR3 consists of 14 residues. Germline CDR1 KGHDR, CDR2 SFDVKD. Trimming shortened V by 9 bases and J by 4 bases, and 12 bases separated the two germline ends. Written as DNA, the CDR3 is TGTGCCACCGGAGGGTCAGTGGGGGCCAACGTCCTGACTTTC. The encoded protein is CATGGSVGANVLTF.

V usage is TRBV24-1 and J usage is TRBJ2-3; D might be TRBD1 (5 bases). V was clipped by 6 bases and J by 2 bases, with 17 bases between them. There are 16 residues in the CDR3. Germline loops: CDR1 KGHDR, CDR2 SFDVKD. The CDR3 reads CATSTDWGGFTDTQYF. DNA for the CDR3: TGTGCCACCAGTACGGATTGGGGCGGTTTCACAGATACGCAGTATTTT.

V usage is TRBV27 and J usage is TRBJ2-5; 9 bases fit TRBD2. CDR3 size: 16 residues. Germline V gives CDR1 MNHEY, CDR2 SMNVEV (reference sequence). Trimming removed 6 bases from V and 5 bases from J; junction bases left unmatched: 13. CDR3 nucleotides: TGTGCCAGCAGCCGGACTAGCGCCCCGGTGCCGGAGACCCAGTACTTC. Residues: CASSRTSAPVPETQYF.

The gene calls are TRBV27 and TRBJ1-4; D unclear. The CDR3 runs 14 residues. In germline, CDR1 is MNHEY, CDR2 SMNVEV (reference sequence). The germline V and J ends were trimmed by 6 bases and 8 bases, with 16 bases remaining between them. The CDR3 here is CASRAEGGREKLFF. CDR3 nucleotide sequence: TGTGCCAGCAGGGCGGAAGGTGGAAGAGAAAAACTGTTTTTT.

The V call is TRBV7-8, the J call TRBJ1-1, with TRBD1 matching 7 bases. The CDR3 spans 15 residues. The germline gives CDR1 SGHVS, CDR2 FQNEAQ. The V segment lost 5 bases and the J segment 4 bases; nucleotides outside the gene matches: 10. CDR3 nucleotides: TGTGCCAGCAGCCGGGAGAGGGGGCTGAGCACTGAAGCTTTCTTT. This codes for CASSRERGLSTEAFF.

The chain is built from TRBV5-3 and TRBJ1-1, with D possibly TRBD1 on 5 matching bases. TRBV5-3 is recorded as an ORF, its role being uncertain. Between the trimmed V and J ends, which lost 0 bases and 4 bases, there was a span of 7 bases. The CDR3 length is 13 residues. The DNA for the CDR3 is TGTGCCAGAAGCTTGGGCCAGGGCACTGAAGCTTTCTTT. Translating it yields CARSLGQGTEAFF.

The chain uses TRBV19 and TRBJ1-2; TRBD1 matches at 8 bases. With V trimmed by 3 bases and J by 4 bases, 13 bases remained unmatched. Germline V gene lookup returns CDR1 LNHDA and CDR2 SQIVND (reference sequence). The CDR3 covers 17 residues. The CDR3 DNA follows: TGTGCCAGTAGTATCCCTACCGGGACAGGAACATCCTATGGCTACACCTTC. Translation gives CASSIPTGTGTSYGYTF. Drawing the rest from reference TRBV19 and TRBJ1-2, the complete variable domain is DGGITQSPKYLFRKEGQNVTLSCEQNLNHDAMYWYRQDPGQGLRLIYYSQIVNDFQKGDIAEGYSVSREKKESFPLTVTSAQKNPTAFYLCASSIPTGTGTSYGYTFGSGTRLTVV.

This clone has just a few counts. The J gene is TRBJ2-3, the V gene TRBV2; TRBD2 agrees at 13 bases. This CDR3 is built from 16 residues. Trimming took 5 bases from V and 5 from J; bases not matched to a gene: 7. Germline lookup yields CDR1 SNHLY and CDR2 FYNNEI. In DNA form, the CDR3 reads TGTGCCAGCAGTCCCGGACTAGCGGGGGCAGTAGATACGCAGTATTTT. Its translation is CASSPGLAGAVDTQYF.

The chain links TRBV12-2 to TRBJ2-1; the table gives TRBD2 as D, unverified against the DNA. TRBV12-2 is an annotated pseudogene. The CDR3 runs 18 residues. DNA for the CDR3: TGTGCAAGTCGCTTAGACAGCGGGGGGCGACACCGCTACAATGAGCAGTTCTTC. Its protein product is CASRLDSGGRHRYNEQFF.

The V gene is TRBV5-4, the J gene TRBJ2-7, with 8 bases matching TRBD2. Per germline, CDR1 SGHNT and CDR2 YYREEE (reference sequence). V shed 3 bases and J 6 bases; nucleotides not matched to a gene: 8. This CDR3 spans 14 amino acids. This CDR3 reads CASSSGTRFGEQYF. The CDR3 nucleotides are TGTGCCAGCAGCTCGGGGACTAGGTTTGGCGAGCAGTACTTC.

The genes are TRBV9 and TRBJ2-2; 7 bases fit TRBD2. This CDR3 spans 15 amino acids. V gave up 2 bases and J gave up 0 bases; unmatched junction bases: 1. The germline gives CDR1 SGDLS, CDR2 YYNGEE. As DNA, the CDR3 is TGTGCCAGCAGCGTCGGACTAGCGAACACCGGGGAGCTGTTTTTT. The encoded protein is CASSVGLANTGELFF.

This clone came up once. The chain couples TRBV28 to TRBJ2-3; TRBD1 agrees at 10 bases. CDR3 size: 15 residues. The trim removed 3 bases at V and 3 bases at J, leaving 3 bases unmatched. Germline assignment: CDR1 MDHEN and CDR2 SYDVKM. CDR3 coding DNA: TGTGCCAGCAGTTTGTGGACAGGGGGTACAGATACGCAGTATTTT. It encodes CASSLWTGGTDTQYF.

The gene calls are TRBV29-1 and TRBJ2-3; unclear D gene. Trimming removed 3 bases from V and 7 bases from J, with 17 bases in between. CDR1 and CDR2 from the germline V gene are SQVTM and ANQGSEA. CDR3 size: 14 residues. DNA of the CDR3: TGCAGCGTTGACGGTAGTAGTCTGAGGAATACGCAGTATTTT. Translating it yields CSVDGSSLRNTQYF.

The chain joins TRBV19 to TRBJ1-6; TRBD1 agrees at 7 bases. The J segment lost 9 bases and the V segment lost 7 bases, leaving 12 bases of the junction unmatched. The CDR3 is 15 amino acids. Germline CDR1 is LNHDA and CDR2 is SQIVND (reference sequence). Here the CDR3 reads CASTPTHRDSSPLHF. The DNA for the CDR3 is TGTGCCAGTACTCCTACGCACAGGGACAGTTCACCCCTCCACTTT.

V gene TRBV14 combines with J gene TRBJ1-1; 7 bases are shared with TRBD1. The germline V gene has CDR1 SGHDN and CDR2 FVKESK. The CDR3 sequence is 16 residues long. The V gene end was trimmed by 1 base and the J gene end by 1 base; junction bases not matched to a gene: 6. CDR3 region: CASSQAPGQTNTEAFF. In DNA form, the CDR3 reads TGTGCCAGCAGCCAAGCTCCGGGACAGACGAACACTGAAGCTTTCTTT.